What follows are 30 T cell receptor beta chains derived from one specimen sequenced in a study of cytomegalovirus exposure and HLA in healthy donors. With 60 Vbeta and 13 Jbeta primers, the PCR was carried out. Data came from immunoSEQ multiplex PCR; TCRdb stores just in-frame clones and leaves some out. The table lists more than 95,000 clones, roughly four fifths of them singletons. The sample was PBMCs. These receptors were collected from a man in his forties in good health and CMV-seronegative.

The chain links TRBV5-1 to TRBJ2-7; D not certain. The CDR3 sequence is 14 residues long. Between the trimmed V and J ends, which lost 8 bases and 1 base, there was a span of 16 bases. Per the germline V gene, CDR1 is SGHRS and CDR2 is YFSETQ. This chain's CDR3 is CARVAGSWSYEQYF. CDR3 in DNA: TGCGCCAGGGTAGCTGGGTCGTGGTCCTACGAGCAGTACTTC.

The V gene is TRBV18, the J gene TRBJ1-2; D not resolved. V shed 3 bases and J shed 0 bases, with 11 bases lying between them. CDR1 KGHSH and CDR2 LQKENI come from the germline V gene. The CDR3 has 15 amino acids. The CDR3 sequence is CASSPDTVANYGYTF. The CDR3 nucleotides read TGTGCCAGCTCACCTGACACCGTTGCTAACTATGGCTACACCTTC.

The V gene is TRBV9, the J gene TRBJ2-2, with TRBD2 as a possible D gene (5 bases). Germline loops: CDR1 SGDLS, CDR2 YYNGEE. This CDR3 region has 15 residues. Deletions cut 0 bases from V and 5 bases from J, with 11 bases between. CDR3 sequence (DNA): TGTGCCAGCAGCGTAGACGGGGTTGGAACCGGGGAGCTGTTTTTT. The encoded protein is CASSVDGVGTGELFF.

The gene calls are TRBV7-9 and TRBJ2-7; 9 bases map to TRBD1. V dropped 4 bases and J dropped 6; count of bases not matched to a gene: 4. The CDR3 runs to 13 residues. In germline, CDR1 is SEHNR, CDR2 FQNEAQ (reference sequence). This chain's CDR3 is CASSSGQGSEQYF. The DNA for the CDR3 is TGTGCCAGCAGCTCCGGACAGGGGTCCGAGCAGTACTTC.

CDR3 region: CASSLRRGIYGYTF. As DNA, the CDR3 is TGTGCCAGCAGTTTGCGGAGAGGGATCTATGGCTACACCTTC. The J gene is TRBJ1-2, the V gene TRBV28; D remains unclear. The V gene's germline CDR1 is MDHEN and CDR2 SYDVKM. The CDR3 has 14 amino acids. Trimming took 3 bases from V and 4 from J, leaving 12 bases between them.

This clone has more than one count but fewer than ten. The chain combines TRBV27 with TRBJ1-1; perhaps TRBD1 as D (5 bases). The V and J ends lost 5 bases and 5 bases respectively, with 18 bases between them. The CDR3 has 15 amino acids. Germline CDR1 reads MNHEY; CDR2 reads SMNVEV (reference sequence). The CDR3 DNA sequence: TGTGCCAGCAGTCGACTACAGGCGGGGGGGACTGAAGCTTTCTTT. Its translation: CASSRLQAGGTEAFF.

This clone is a singleton in its sample. The chain uses TRBV29-1 and TRBJ1-2; D call uncertain. This CDR3 has 12 residues. CDR1 and CDR2 (germline): SQVTM, ANQGSEA. Deletions cut 4 bases from V and 3 bases from J, with 9 bases between. CDR3 DNA: TGCAGCGTTGTCCCGGAGGACTATGGCTACACCTTC. Translation: CSVVPEDYGYTF.

The gene calls are TRBV18 and TRBJ2-3, with 10 bases matching TRBD2. This CDR3 has 15 residues. The J segment lost 0 bases and the V segment lost 6 bases, leaving 3 bases of the junction unmatched. Germline V gene sequence: CDR1 KGHSH, CDR2 LQKENI. The CDR3 coding sequence is TGTGCCAGCTCTCCTAGCGGGGGAAGCACAGATACGCAGTATTTT. Its protein product is CASSPSGGSTDTQYF.

CDR3 protein: CAWSSDYEQYF. DNA for the CDR3: TGTGCCTGGAGTTCAGACTACGAGCAGTACTTC. The chain is built from TRBV30 and TRBJ2-7; D uncertain. The CDR3 spans 11 residues. Germline V CDR1 and CDR2: GTSNPN, SVGIG (reference sequence). Trimming left V 2 bases short and J 3 bases short, with 5 bases between.

V is TRBV7-8 and J is TRBJ1-1, with D uncertain. V dropped 1 base and J dropped 1 base, with 4 bases sitting between them. The germline V gene encodes CDR1 SGHVS and CDR2 FQNEAQ. The CDR3 is 13 amino acids. CDR3 coding DNA: TGTGCCAGCAGCTTAGTTCAGAACACTGAAGCTTTCTTT. The encoded protein is CASSLVQNTEAFF.

The genes are TRBV6-5 and TRBJ1-1; 7 bases are a match to TRBD1. The CDR3 covers 14 residues. Trimming at V came to 2 bases and at J to 7 bases, leaving 7 bases not matched to a gene. CDR1 is MNHEY, CDR2 SVGAGI, per germline. DNA for the CDR3: TGTGCCAGCAGTTACCTAACTCGACAGGGTGAAGCTTTCTTT. Protein sequence: CASSYLTRQGEAFF.

J is TRBJ1-6 and V is TRBV4-3, with D tentatively TRBD1 (5 bases). V lost 0 bases, J lost 6 bases, and 12 bases lay in between. Germline V gives CDR1 LGHNA, CDR2 YSLEER. CDR3 size: 16 residues. CDR3 sequence reads: CASSQEKGMANSPLHF. CDR3 nucleotides: TGCGCCAGCAGCCAAGAGAAGGGGATGGCTAATTCACCCCTCCACTTT.

The sample holds a few counts of this clone. The J gene is TRBJ2-1, the V gene TRBV21-1; the table's D gene call, TRBD2, was not cross checked with the DNA. TRBV21-1 counts as a pseudogene. This CDR3 contains 19 residues. The CDR3 DNA follows: TGTGCCAGCAGCAGACTAGCGGGGGCGCCCAAAAGCTCCTACAATGAGCAGTTCTTC. Translation: CASSRLAGAPKSSYNEQFF.

The chain has TRBV7-3 and TRBJ1-6; TRBD1 might be the D (6 bases). V was clipped by 1 base and J by 7 bases, with 17 bases between them. This CDR3 comprises 17 residues. From germline, CDR1 is SGHTA and CDR2 FQGTGA. The CDR3 coding sequence is TGTGCCAGCAGCTTAAAGTTTTACAGGGTGCACAATTCACCCCTCCACTTT. The encoded protein is CASSLKFYRVHNSPLHF.

This clone has only a few counts. Within the sample, other DNA sequences also encode this same CDR3. The rearrangement uses TRBV19 and TRBJ2-5; 7 bases align to TRBD1. The CDR3 length is 14 residues. J lost 3 bases, V lost 3 bases, and 4 bases had no gene match. Germline V gene lookup returns CDR1 LNHDA and CDR2 SQIVND (reference sequence). As DNA, the CDR3 is TGTGCCAGTAGTATTGGGACAGTAAAAGAGACCCAGTACTTC. Translated, it gives CASSIGTVKETQYF.

The genes are TRBV29-1 and TRBJ2-5, with a possible D match to TRBD2 (5 bases). The DNA end favors TRBJ2-7, so the J call may be wrong. Germline-derived CDR1 and CDR2 are SQVTM and ANQGSEA. The CDR3 sequence is 12 residues long. CDR3 nucleotides: TGCAGCGTCGCCCGAAGCGGTAACGAGCAGTACTTC. Protein sequence: CSVARSGNEQYF.

This clone showed up just once. The chain recombines TRBV7-8 with TRBJ2-7, with a possible D match to TRBD1 (5 bases). The CDR3 spans 13 residues. CDR1 and CDR2 (germline): SGHVS, FQNEAQ. The V end was cut by 2 bases, the J end by 3 bases, with 8 bases between. CDR3 sequence reads: CASSLRQSYEQYF. CDR3 nucleotide sequence: TGTGCCAGCAGCTTAAGACAGAGCTACGAGCAGTACTTC.

The chain combines TRBV29-1 with TRBJ1-5; 10 bases align to TRBD1. CDR1 and CDR2 from the germline V gene are SQVTM and ANQGSEA. J lost 6 bases, V lost 5 bases, and 4 bases had no gene match. The CDR3 consists of 13 residues. CDR3 in amino acids: CSVSTGGVQPQHF. The DNA of the CDR3 is TGCAGCGTTTCGACAGGGGGCGTTCAGCCCCAGCATTTT.

CDR3 nucleotide sequence: TGCGCCAGCACACCGAGGACGGGTGCAGGGTCCGGGGAGCTGTTTTTT. Translating it yields CASTPRTGAGSGELFF. V gene TRBV5-1 combines with J gene TRBJ2-2; tentative D call: TRBD1 (5 bases). Germline values: CDR1 SGHRS, CDR2 YFSETQ. V dropped 6 bases and J dropped 6 bases, with 21 bases sitting between them. This CDR3 comprises 16 residues.

The chain couples TRBV30 to TRBJ1-5; TRBD1 matches at 7 bases. CDR1 and CDR2 from the germline V gene are GTSNPN and SVGIG (reference sequence). V lost 2 bases to trimming and J lost 7 bases; unmatched junction nucleotides: 14. This CDR3 has 16 residues. Written as DNA, the CDR3 is TGTGCCTGGAGTACGGACCTCATACAGGGGAGGCAGCCCCAGCATTTT. It encodes CAWSTDLIQGRQPQHF.

The J gene is TRBJ1-6, the V gene TRBV29-1; D is perhaps TRBD1 (5 bases). This CDR3 is built from 13 residues. V was pared by 7 bases and J by 4 bases, with 11 bases between. Germline V gene data show CDR1 as SQVTM and CDR2 as ANQGSEA. CDR3 sequence reads: CSAMDTYNSPLHF. CDR3 nucleotide sequence: TGCAGCGCTATGGACACGTATAATTCACCCCTCCACTTT.

The chain couples TRBV21-1 to TRBJ2-7; the tabulated D call, TRBD2, remains unverified against the DNA. TRBV21-1 is a pseudogene segment. The CDR3 is made up of 16 amino acids. In DNA, the CDR3 is TGTGCCAGCAGCAAAGCGCCGGGTACCCCCTCCTACGAGCAGTACTTC. It is translated as CASSKAPGTPSYEQYF.

This clone has more than one count but fewer than ten. The CDR3 here is CASGAPGQINLYGYTF. Here the CDR3 DNA reads TGCGCCAGTGGTGCCCCGGGACAGATAAACCTCTATGGCTACACCTTC. This chain links TRBV4-1 with TRBJ1-2; TRBD1 matches 7 bases. This CDR3 comprises 16 residues. Trimming took 9 bases from V and 4 from J; bases not matched to a gene: 17. CDR1 is MGHRA, CDR2 YSYEKL, per germline.

The V and J genes are TRBV6-6 and TRBJ2-7, with 7 positions matching TRBD2. V shed 0 bases, J shed 5 bases, and the junction held 4 bases outside the gene matches. The CDR3 is made up of 14 amino acids. Looked up from germline, CDR1 is MNHNY and CDR2 is SVGAGI (reference sequence). CDR3 amino acids: CASSYSGGIHEQYF. DNA for the CDR3: TGTGCCAGCAGTTACTCCGGGGGGATCCACGAGCAGTACTTC.

This chain links TRBV5-1 with TRBJ1-1; TRBD1 might be the D (6 bases). V was shortened by 3 bases and J by 0 bases, with 12 bases between the two germline ends. CDR3 length equals 15 residues. CDR1 SGHRS and CDR2 YFSETQ come from the germline V gene. CDR3 sequence (DNA): TGCGCCAGCAGCTCCATGGACAGCCTGAACACTGAAGCTTTCTTT. It encodes CASSSMDSLNTEAFF.

This chain uses TRBV30 with TRBJ1-2; D is possibly TRBD1 (5 bases). V gave up 1 base and J gave up 3 bases, with 24 bases separating them. In germline, CDR1 is GTSNPN, CDR2 SVGIG (reference sequence). The CDR3 contains 18 residues. CDR3 sequence: CAWSAPGRGRKGYYGYTF. The CDR3 coding sequence is TGTGCCTGGAGTGCCCCGGGGAGGGGCCGTAAGGGGTACTATGGCTACACCTTC. The full variable domain, with the rest looked up from reference TRBV30 and TRBJ1-2, is SQTIHQWPATLVQPVGSPLSLECTVEGTSNPNLYWYRQAAGRGLQLLFYSVGIGQISSEVPQNLSASRPQDRQFILSSKKLLLSDSGFYLCAWSAPGRGRKGYYGYTFGSGTRLTVV.

J is TRBJ1-3 and V is TRBV19, with D perhaps matching TRBD1 (5 bases). The CDR3 length is 15 residues. With 7 bases removed from V and 2 bases from J, the gap between germline ends came to 15 bases. Germline V lookup: CDR1 LNHDA, CDR2 SQIVND (reference sequence). CDR3 in amino acids: CASTWGVGTGNTIYF. In DNA, the CDR3 is TGTGCCAGTACCTGGGGCGTAGGGACTGGAAACACCATATATTTT. The whole variable domain, filled in from reference TRBV19 and TRBJ1-3, reads DGGITQSPKYLFRKEGQNVTLSCEQNLNHDAMYWYRQDPGQGLRLIYYSQIVNDFQKGDIAEGYSVSREKKESFPLTVTSAQKNPTAFYLCASTWGVGTGNTIYFGEGSWLTVV.

This clone showed up just a few times. The genes are TRBV30 and TRBJ1-1, with TRBD1 matching 8 bases. This CDR3 is 16 amino acids long. Trimming cost V 3 bases and J 4 bases; bases outside gene matches: 13. Germline values: CDR1 GTSNPN, CDR2 SVGIG (reference sequence). In DNA form, the CDR3 reads TGTGCCTGGAGCTACCCGACAGGGGTTAAAAGCACTGAAGCTTTCTTT. Amino acids: CAWSYPTGVKSTEAFF.

The V call is TRBV7-2, the J call TRBJ2-7; D is unresolved. The V gene's germline CDR1 is SGHTA and CDR2 FQGNSA. V lost 0 bases to trimming and J lost 4 bases, with 7 bases between them. CDR3 length equals 13 residues. CDR3 nucleotides: TGTGCCAGCAGCTTAGCCTACAGTTACGAGCAGTACTTC. This gives the protein CASSLAYSYEQYF.

The chain is built from TRBV5-1 and TRBJ1-1; possibly TRBD1 for D (6 bases). Trimming stripped 0 bases from V and 2 bases from J, with 11 bases between. This CDR3 is built from 15 residues. Germline V lookup: CDR1 SGHRS, CDR2 YFSETQ. CDR3 sequence (DNA): TGCGCCAGCAGCTTGGCCACAGGGATCAACACTGAAGCTTTCTTT. It encodes CASSLATGINTEAFF.